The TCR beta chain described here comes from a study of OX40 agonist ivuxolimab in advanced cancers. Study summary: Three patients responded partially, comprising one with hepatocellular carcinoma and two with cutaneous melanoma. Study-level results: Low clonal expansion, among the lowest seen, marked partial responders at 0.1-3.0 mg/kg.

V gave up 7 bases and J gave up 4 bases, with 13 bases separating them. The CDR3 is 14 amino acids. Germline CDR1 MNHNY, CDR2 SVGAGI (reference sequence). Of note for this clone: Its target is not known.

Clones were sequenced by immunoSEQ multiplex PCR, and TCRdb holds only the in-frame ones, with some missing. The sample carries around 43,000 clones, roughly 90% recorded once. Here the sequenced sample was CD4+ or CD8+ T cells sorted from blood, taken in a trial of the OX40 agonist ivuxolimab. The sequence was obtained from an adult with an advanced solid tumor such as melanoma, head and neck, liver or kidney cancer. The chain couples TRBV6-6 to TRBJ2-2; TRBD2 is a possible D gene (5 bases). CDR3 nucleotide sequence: TGTGCCAGCATAGAGGTAGAGGGCACCGGGGAGCTGTTTTTT. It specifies CASIEVEGTGELFF.